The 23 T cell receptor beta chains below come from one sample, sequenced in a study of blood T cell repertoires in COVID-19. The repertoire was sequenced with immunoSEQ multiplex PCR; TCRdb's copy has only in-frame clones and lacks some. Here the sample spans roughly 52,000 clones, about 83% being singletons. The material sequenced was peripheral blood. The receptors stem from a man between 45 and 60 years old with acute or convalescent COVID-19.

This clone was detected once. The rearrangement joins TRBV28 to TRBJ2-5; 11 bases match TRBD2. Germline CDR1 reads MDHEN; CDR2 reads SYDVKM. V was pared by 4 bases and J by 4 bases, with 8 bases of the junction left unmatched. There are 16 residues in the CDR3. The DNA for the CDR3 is TGTGCCAGCAGTTCCCGACTAGCGGGAATCAGAGAGACCCAGTACTTC. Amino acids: CASSSRLAGIRETQYF.

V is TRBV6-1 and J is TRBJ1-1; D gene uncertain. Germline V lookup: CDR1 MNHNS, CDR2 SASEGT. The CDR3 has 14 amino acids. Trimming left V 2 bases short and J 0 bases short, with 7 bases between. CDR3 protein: CASSEPGMNTEAFF. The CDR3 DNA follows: TGTGCCAGCAGTGAACCGGGGATGAACACTGAAGCTTTCTTT.

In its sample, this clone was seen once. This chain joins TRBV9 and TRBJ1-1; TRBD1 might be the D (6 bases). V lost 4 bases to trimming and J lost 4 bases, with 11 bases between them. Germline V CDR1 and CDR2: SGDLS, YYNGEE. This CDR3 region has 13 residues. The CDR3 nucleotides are TGTGCCAGCAGCAGGGGGGGGACCACTGAAGCTTTCTTT. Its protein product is CASSRGGTTEAFF.

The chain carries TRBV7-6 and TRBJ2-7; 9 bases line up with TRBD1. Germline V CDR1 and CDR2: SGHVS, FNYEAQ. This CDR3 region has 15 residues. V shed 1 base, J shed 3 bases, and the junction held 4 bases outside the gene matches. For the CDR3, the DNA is TGTGCCAGCAGCTTAGGGTCGGGACAGGGCTACGAGCAGTACTTC. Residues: CASSLGSGQGYEQYF.

CDR3: CASSQAFLNQPQHF. CDR3 DNA sequence: TGTGCCAGCAGCCAAGCGTTCTTGAATCAGCCCCAGCATTTT. This chain links TRBV4-2 with TRBJ1-5; D unresolved. Germline CDR1 LGHNA, CDR2 YNFKEQ. This CDR3 has 14 residues. Trimming removed 1 base at V and 4 bases at J, with 8 bases between.

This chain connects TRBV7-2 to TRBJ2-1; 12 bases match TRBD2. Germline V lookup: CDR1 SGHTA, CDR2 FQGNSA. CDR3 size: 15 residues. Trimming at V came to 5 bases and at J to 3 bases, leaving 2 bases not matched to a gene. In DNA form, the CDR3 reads TGTGCCAGCAGCGTACTAGCGGGAGGCTACAATGAGCAGTTCTTC. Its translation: CASSVLAGGYNEQFF.

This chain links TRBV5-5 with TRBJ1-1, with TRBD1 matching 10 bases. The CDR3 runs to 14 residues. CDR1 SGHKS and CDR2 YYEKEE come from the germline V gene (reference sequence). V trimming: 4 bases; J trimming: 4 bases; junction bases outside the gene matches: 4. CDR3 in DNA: TGTGCCAGCAGCCCCGGGACAGGGGTCACTGAAGCTTTCTTT. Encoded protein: CASSPGTGVTEAFF.

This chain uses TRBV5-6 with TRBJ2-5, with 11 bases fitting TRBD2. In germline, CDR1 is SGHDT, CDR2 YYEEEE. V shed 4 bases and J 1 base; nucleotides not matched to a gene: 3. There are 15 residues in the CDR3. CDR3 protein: CASSSSGGAQETQYF. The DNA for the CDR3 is TGTGCCAGCAGCAGTAGCGGGGGGGCCCAAGAGACCCAGTACTTC.

This CDR3 is CAWSGLDWDNEQFF. The CDR3 DNA reads as TGTGCCTGGAGTGGCCTTGACTGGGACAATGAGCAGTTCTTC. This chain joins TRBV30 and TRBJ2-1; unclear D gene. This CDR3 comprises 14 residues. Trimming left V 1 base short and J 5 bases short, with 12 bases between. From germline, CDR1 is GTSNPN and CDR2 SVGIG (reference sequence).

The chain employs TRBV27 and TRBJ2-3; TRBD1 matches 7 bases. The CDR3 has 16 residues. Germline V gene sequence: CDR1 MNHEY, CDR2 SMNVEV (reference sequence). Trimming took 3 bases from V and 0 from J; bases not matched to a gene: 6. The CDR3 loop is CASSFDRVRSTDTQYF. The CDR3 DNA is TGTGCCAGCAGTTTCGACAGGGTCCGAAGCACAGATACGCAGTATTTT.

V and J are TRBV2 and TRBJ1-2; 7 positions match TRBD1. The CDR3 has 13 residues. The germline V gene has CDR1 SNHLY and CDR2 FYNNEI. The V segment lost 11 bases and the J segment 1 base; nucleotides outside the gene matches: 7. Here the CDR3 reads CAGGTVLNYGYTF. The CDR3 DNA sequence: TGTGCCGGAGGGACAGTACTTAACTATGGCTACACCTTC.

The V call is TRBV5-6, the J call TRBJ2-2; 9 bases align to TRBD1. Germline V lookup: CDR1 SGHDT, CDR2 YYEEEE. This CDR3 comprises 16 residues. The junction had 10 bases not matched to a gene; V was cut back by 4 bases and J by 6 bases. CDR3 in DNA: TGTGCCAGCAGCCCGGGACAGGGATCGAAGGCCGGGGAGCTGTTTTTT. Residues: CASSPGQGSKAGELFF.

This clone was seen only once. The CDR3 sequence is CASSITGGNGYTF. The CDR3, as DNA: TGTGCCAGTAGTATCACTGGGGGCAATGGCTACACCTTC. The chain recombines TRBV19 with TRBJ1-2; possibly TRBD1 for D (6 bases). The germline gives CDR1 LNHDA, CDR2 SQIVND (reference sequence). The V end lost 3 bases, the J end lost 6 bases, and 11 bases lay between the germline ends. The CDR3 totals 13 residues.

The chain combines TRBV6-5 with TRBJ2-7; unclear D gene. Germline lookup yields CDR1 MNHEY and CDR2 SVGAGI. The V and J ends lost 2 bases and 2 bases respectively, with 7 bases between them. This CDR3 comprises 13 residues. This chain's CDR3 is CASSYGPTYEQYF. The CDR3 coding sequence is TGTGCCAGCAGTTACGGGCCAACCTACGAGCAGTACTTC.

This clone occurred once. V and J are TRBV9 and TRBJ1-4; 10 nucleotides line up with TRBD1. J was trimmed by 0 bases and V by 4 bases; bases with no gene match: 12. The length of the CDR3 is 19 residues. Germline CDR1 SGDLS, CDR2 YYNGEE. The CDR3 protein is CASSPEGDRGFPTNEKLFF. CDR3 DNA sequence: TGTGCCAGCAGCCCTGAAGGGGACAGGGGTTTTCCAACTAATGAAAAACTGTTTTTT.

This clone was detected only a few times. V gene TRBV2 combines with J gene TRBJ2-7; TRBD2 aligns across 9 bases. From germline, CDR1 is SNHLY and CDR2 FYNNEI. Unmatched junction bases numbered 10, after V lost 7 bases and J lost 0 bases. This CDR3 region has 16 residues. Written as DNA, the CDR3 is TGTGCCAGCACCCGGGAGCGGGAGGTCCACTCCTACGAGCAGTACTTC. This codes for CASTREREVHSYEQYF. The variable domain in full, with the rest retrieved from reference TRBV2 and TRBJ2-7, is EPEVTQTPSHQVTQMGQEVILRCVPISNHLYFYWYRQILGQKVEFLVSFYNNEISEKSEIFDDQFSVERPDGSNFTLKIRSTKLEDSAMYFCASTREREVHSYEQYFGPGTRLTVT.

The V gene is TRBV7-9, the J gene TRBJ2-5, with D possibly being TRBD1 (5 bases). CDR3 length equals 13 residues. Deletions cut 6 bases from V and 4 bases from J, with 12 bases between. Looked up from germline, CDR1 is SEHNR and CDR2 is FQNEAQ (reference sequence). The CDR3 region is CASRQSGAETQYF. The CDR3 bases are TGTGCCAGCAGGCAGAGTGGGGCAGAGACCCAGTACTTC.

The CDR3 is CASRPDNPEAFF. The CDR3 DNA sequence: TGTGCCAGCAGACCCGACAATCCTGAAGCTTTCTTT. The chain joins TRBV6-6 to TRBJ1-1; D call uncertain. CDR1 and CDR2 from the germline V gene are MNHNY and SVGAGI (reference sequence). This CDR3 region has 12 residues. V lost 6 bases and J 6 bases, leaving 11 bases between the germline ends.

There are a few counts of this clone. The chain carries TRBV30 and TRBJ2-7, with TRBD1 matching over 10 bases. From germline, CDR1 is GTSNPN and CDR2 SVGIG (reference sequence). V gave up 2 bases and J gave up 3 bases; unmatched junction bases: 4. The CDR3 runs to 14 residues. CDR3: CAWSRTGGFYEQYF. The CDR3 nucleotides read TGTGCCTGGAGTCGGACAGGGGGTTTCTACGAGCAGTACTTC.

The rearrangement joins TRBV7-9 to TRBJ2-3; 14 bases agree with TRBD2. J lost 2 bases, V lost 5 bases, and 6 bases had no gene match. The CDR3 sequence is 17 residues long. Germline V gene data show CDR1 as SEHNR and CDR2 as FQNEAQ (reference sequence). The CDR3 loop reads CASSPGTSGGDTDTQYF. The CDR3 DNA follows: TGTGCCAGCAGCCCAGGGACTAGCGGGGGCGACACAGATACGCAGTATTTT.

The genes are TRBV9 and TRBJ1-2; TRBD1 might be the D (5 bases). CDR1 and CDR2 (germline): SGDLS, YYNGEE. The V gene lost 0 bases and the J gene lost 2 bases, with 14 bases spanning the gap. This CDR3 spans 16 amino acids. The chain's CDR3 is CASSVGIRDINYGYTF. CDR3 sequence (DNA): TGTGCCAGCAGCGTAGGAATCAGGGATATCAACTATGGCTACACCTTC.

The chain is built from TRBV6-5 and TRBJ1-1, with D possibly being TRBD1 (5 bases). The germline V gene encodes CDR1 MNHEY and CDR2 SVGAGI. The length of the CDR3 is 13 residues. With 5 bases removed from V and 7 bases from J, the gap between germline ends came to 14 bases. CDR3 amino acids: CASSTQPGDEAFF. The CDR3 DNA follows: TGTGCCAGCAGTACCCAACCGGGGGATGAAGCTTTCTTT.

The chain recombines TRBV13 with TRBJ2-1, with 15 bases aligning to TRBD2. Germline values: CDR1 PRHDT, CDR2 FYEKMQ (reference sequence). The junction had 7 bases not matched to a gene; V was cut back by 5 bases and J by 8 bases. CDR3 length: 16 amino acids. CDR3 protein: CASSRTSGGALDEQFF. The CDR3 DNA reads TGTGCCAGCAGCCGGACTAGCGGGGGGGCCTTGGATGAGCAGTTCTTC.